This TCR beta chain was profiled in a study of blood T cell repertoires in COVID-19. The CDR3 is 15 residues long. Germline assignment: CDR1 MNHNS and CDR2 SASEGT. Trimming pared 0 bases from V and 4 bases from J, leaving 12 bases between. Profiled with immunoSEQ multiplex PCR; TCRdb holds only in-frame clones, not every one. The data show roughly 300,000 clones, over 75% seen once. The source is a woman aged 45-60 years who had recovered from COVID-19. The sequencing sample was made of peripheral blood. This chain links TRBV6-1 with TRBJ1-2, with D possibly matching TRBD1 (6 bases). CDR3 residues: CASSEAGRGSYGYTF. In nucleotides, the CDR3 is TGTGCCAGCAGTGAAGCGGGAAGGGGGTCCTATGGCTACACCTTC.